This is a list of T cell receptor beta chains from one sample in a study of shared clonotypes between healthy human individuals. The data were produced by immunoSEQ multiplex PCR, yet TCRdb's version contains in-frame clones alone and is incomplete. The data contain 650,000 to 800,000 clones, about 90% of them seen just once; the ten biggest clones take up about 24%. Sequenced sample: naive CD8+ T cells sorted from blood. The receptors were sampled from a man younger than 45 in good health. CDR3s include the opening cysteine and the closing phenylalanine or tryptophan. Each record gives: J gene, D gene, clone size, V gene, CDR3 length, CDR3 DNA, CDR3 protein. A D gene is named only where the DNA matches it firmly. Only part of the rows carry a size: once, few, many, or a class if the clone is expanded.

j_gene: TRBJ2-5; d_gene: .; abundance: .; v_gene: TRBV29-1; len: 14; CDR3nt: TGCAGCGTTGAAGATCTTTCAGTTGGAGAGACCCAGTACTTC; CDR3aa: CSVEDLSVGETQYF
j_gene: TRBJ2-7; d_gene: .; abundance: .; v_gene: TRBV2; len: 14; CDR3nt: TGTGCCAGCAGTGGACCTACTAGTATCTACGAGCAGTACTTC; CDR3aa: CASSGPTSIYEQYF
j_gene: TRBJ2-6; d_gene: .; abundance: once; v_gene: TRBV7-3; len: 16; CDR3nt: TGTGCCAGCAGCAACGTTTGGACAGCTGGGGCCAACGTCCTGACTTTC; CDR3aa: CASSNVWTAGANVLTF
j_gene: TRBJ2-1; d_gene: .; abundance: .; v_gene: TRBV27; len: 16; CDR3nt: TGTGCCAGCACCTCCTATAAGGCAGGGTACTACAATGAGCAGTTCTTC; CDR3aa: CASTSYKAGYYNEQFF
j_gene: TRBJ1-4; d_gene: .; abundance: once; v_gene: TRBV25-1; len: 17; CDR3nt: TGTGCCAGCAGTGAGGGGTCGAGGAGGGCGCACGGGGAAAAACTGTTTTTT; CDR3aa: CASSEGSRRAHGEKLFF
j_gene: TRBJ2-7; d_gene: TRBD1; abundance: .; v_gene: TRBV4-3; len: 13; CDR3nt: TGCGCCAGCAGCTGGGACAGAACCTACGAGCAGTACTTC; CDR3aa: CASSWDRTYEQYF
j_gene: TRBJ2-7; d_gene: .; abundance: .; v_gene: TRBV6-1; len: 13; CDR3nt: TGTGCCAGCAGCCCATGGGAAGGCTACGAGCAGTACTTC; CDR3aa: CASSPWEGYEQYF
j_gene: TRBJ2-6; d_gene: .; abundance: .; v_gene: TRBV27; len: 15; CDR3nt: TGTGCCAGCAGTCCACCTGGATCTGGGGCCAACGTCCTGACTTTC; CDR3aa: CASSPPGSGANVLTF
j_gene: TRBJ2-3; d_gene: TRBD1; abundance: .; v_gene: TRBV9; len: 15; CDR3nt: TGTGCCAGCAGCGTAGATTCGGGACAGGGAACTACGCAGTATTTT; CDR3aa: CASSVDSGQGTTQYF
j_gene: TRBJ2-1; d_gene: TRBD2; abundance: .; v_gene: TRBV7-9; len: 14; CDR3nt: TGTGCCAGCAGCCCTGGACTAGCGGGGAATGAGCAGTTCTTC; CDR3aa: CASSPGLAGNEQFF
j_gene: TRBJ2-4; d_gene: TRBD1; abundance: .; v_gene: TRBV7-9; len: 16; CDR3nt: TGTGCCAGCAGCATCGACAGGGCGCTAGCCAAAAACATTCAGTACTTC; CDR3aa: CASSIDRALAKNIQYF
j_gene: TRBJ1-2; d_gene: .; abundance: .; v_gene: TRBV29-1; len: 12; CDR3nt: TGCAGCGTTGTAGACGGTTCCTATGGCTACACCTTC; CDR3aa: CSVVDGSYGYTF
j_gene: TRBJ2-7; d_gene: TRBD2; abundance: .; v_gene: TRBV27; len: 14; CDR3nt: TGTGCCAGCAGTTCCGTAACTAGCGCCTACGAGCAGTACTTC; CDR3aa: CASSSVTSAYEQYF
j_gene: TRBJ2-1; d_gene: TRBD2; abundance: .; v_gene: TRBV2; len: 16; CDR3nt: TGTGCCAGCAGTGACGCGTATAGCGGGGGTTACAATGAGCAGTTCTTC; CDR3aa: CASSDAYSGGYNEQFF
j_gene: TRBJ2-1; d_gene: .; abundance: .; v_gene: TRBV27; len: 11; CDR3nt: TGTGCCAGCACTGTCGGGAGTGAGCAGTTCTTC; CDR3aa: CASTVGSEQFF
j_gene: TRBJ2-7; d_gene: TRBD1; abundance: once; v_gene: TRBV7-8; len: 15; CDR3nt: TGTGCCAGCAGCGATTTCCGGGACAGCTACTACGAGCAGTACTTC; CDR3aa: CASSDFRDSYYEQYF
j_gene: TRBJ2-1; d_gene: TRBD2; abundance: once; v_gene: TRBV7-9; len: 15; CDR3nt: TGTGCCAGCAGCTTATTTACTAGCGGGGATTATGAGCAGTTCTTC; CDR3aa: CASSLFTSGDYEQFF
j_gene: TRBJ1-5; d_gene: .; abundance: .; v_gene: TRBV29-1; len: 13; CDR3nt: TGCAGCGCCATCGACGGTAGCAATCAGCCCCAGCATTTT; CDR3aa: CSAIDGSNQPQHF
j_gene: TRBJ2-6; d_gene: TRBD1; abundance: few; v_gene: TRBV2; len: 18; CDR3nt: TGTGCCCACGACGATCTGACAGGGACAAAACTTGGGGCCAACGTCCTGACTTTC; CDR3aa: CAHDDLTGTKLGANVLTF
j_gene: TRBJ2-7; d_gene: .; abundance: .; v_gene: TRBV27; len: 14; CDR3nt: TGTGCCAGCAGTTTCGGCAGGGGCCCCTACGAGCAGTACTTC; CDR3aa: CASSFGRGPYEQYF
j_gene: TRBJ2-1; d_gene: TRBD2; abundance: .; v_gene: TRBV27; len: 20; CDR3nt: TGTGCCAGCAGACCACAGAGCGTAACCGCTAGCGGGAGTTACTACAATGAGCAGTTCTTC; CDR3aa: CASRPQSVTASGSYYNEQFF
j_gene: TRBJ2-1; d_gene: TRBD2; abundance: .; v_gene: TRBV7-2; len: 16; CDR3nt: TGTGCCAGCAGCTTAGTTACTAGCGGGTTCTACAATGAGCAGTTCTTC; CDR3aa: CASSLVTSGFYNEQFF
j_gene: TRBJ2-7; d_gene: .; abundance: .; v_gene: TRBV27; len: 16; CDR3nt: TGTGCCAGCAGTTTATCGCCAAGACCGGAAAGATACGAGCAGTACTTC; CDR3aa: CASSLSPRPERYEQYF
j_gene: TRBJ2-4; d_gene: .; abundance: .; v_gene: TRBV7-2; len: 16; CDR3nt: TGTGCCAGCCGGGGAAAGACAGATTTAGCCAAAAACATTCAGTACTTC; CDR3aa: CASRGKTDLAKNIQYF
j_gene: TRBJ2-5; d_gene: .; abundance: .; v_gene: TRBV4-1; len: 14; CDR3nt: TGCGCCAGCAGCCAAGATCGGGGGCAAGAGACCCAGTACTTC; CDR3aa: CASSQDRGQETQYF
j_gene: TRBJ2-7; d_gene: TRBD2; abundance: .; v_gene: TRBV30; len: 13; CDR3nt: TGTGCCTGGTCCAGCGGGGGAACCTACGAGCAGTACTTC; CDR3aa: CAWSSGGTYEQYF
j_gene: TRBJ2-7; d_gene: .; abundance: .; v_gene: TRBV27; len: 14; CDR3nt: TGTGCCAGCAGTCTCCGAATAGCCTCCTACGAGCAGTACTTC; CDR3aa: CASSLRIASYEQYF
j_gene: TRBJ1-5; d_gene: .; abundance: .; v_gene: TRBV28; len: 15; CDR3nt: TGTGCCAGCAGGGCGGGACTAGAGTCCAATCAGCCCCAGCATTTT; CDR3aa: CASRAGLESNQPQHF
j_gene: TRBJ1-4; d_gene: .; abundance: .; v_gene: TRBV5-5; len: 13; CDR3nt: TGTGCCAGCAGCTTGGCCGGCCCGGAAAAACTGTTTTTT; CDR3aa: CASSLAGPEKLFF
j_gene: TRBJ1-2; d_gene: .; abundance: once; v_gene: TRBV28; len: 13; CDR3nt: TGTGCCAGCAGCGATAGGGGGTACTATGGCTACACCTTC; CDR3aa: CASSDRGYYGYTF
j_gene: TRBJ1-5; d_gene: .; abundance: .; v_gene: TRBV5-1; len: 15; CDR3nt: TGCGCCAGCAGCTTGACAACAGGCTACAATCAGCCCCAGCATTTT; CDR3aa: CASSLTTGYNQPQHF
j_gene: TRBJ1-1; d_gene: .; abundance: .; v_gene: TRBV11-2; len: 16; CDR3nt: TGTGCCAGCAGCTTAGAAAGGACACGGCGACGCACTGAAGCTTTCTTT; CDR3aa: CASSLERTRRRTEAFF
j_gene: TRBJ2-4; d_gene: .; abundance: once; v_gene: TRBV7-9; len: 14; CDR3nt: TGTGCCAGCAGCTCACCGGGACGGAAAAACATTCAGTACTTC; CDR3aa: CASSSPGRKNIQYF
j_gene: TRBJ2-1; d_gene: .; abundance: .; v_gene: TRBV6-4; len: 13; CDR3nt: TGTGCCAGCAGCCTGTACTCCTACAATGAGCAGTTCTTC; CDR3aa: CASSLYSYNEQFF
j_gene: TRBJ2-1; d_gene: TRBD1; abundance: .; v_gene: TRBV7-9; len: 16; CDR3nt: TGTGCCAGCAGCTTAATGACAGGGCCCCAGGTGGATGAGCAGTTCTTC; CDR3aa: CASSLMTGPQVDEQFF
j_gene: TRBJ1-1; d_gene: .; abundance: .; v_gene: TRBV7-2; len: 19; CDR3nt: TGTGCCAGCAGCGAAAACAGCGGGACATATGAACATGGGTATACTGAAGCTTTCTTT; CDR3aa: CASSENSGTYEHGYTEAFF
j_gene: TRBJ1-1; d_gene: .; abundance: .; v_gene: TRBV9; len: 11; CDR3nt: TGTGCCAGCAGCTCGGGCACTGAAGCTTTCTTT; CDR3aa: CASSSGTEAFF
j_gene: TRBJ2-5; d_gene: .; abundance: .; v_gene: TRBV5-1; len: 13; CDR3nt: TGCGCCAGCACCCCAGGGGACCGTGCGACCCAGTACTTC; CDR3aa: CASTPGDRATQYF
j_gene: TRBJ1-1; d_gene: .; abundance: .; v_gene: TRBV7-6; len: 16; CDR3nt: TGTGCCAGCAGCGAGGGCGGAACGGTTGGGAACACTGAAGCTTTCTTT; CDR3aa: CASSEGGTVGNTEAFF
j_gene: TRBJ1-1; d_gene: .; abundance: .; v_gene: TRBV18; len: 17; CDR3nt: TGTGCCAGCTCACAGGACAGTGGGGTAAGGGGCGACACTGAAGCTTTCTTT; CDR3aa: CASSQDSGVRGDTEAFF
j_gene: TRBJ2-5; d_gene: .; abundance: .; v_gene: TRBV29-1; len: 13; CDR3nt: TGCAGCGTTATCACCGGGACATCGGAGACCCAGTACTTC; CDR3aa: CSVITGTSETQYF
j_gene: TRBJ2-7; d_gene: TRBD2; abundance: .; v_gene: TRBV5-4; len: 15; CDR3nt: TGTGCCAGCAGCTTCCGAGCGGGAGCTACCTACGAGCAGTACTTC; CDR3aa: CASSFRAGATYEQYF
j_gene: TRBJ2-7; d_gene: .; abundance: .; v_gene: TRBV27; len: 12; CDR3nt: TGTGCCAGTGGGGCAGGGTTGGGCGAGCAGTACTTC; CDR3aa: CASGAGLGEQYF
j_gene: TRBJ2-7; d_gene: .; abundance: .; v_gene: TRBV7-9; len: 15; CDR3nt: TGTGCCAGCAGCTTGTTAGGACAGCCCTCCTACGAGCAGTACTTC; CDR3aa: CASSLLGQPSYEQYF
j_gene: TRBJ2-2; d_gene: .; abundance: .; v_gene: TRBV7-7; len: 11; CDR3nt: TGTGCCAGCAGCTTTGCCGGGGAGCTGTTTTTT; CDR3aa: CASSFAGELFF
j_gene: TRBJ1-1; d_gene: .; abundance: .; v_gene: TRBV5-1; len: 14; CDR3nt: TGCGCCAGCAGCTCCCGGGACAAAAACACTGAAGCTTTCTTT; CDR3aa: CASSSRDKNTEAFF